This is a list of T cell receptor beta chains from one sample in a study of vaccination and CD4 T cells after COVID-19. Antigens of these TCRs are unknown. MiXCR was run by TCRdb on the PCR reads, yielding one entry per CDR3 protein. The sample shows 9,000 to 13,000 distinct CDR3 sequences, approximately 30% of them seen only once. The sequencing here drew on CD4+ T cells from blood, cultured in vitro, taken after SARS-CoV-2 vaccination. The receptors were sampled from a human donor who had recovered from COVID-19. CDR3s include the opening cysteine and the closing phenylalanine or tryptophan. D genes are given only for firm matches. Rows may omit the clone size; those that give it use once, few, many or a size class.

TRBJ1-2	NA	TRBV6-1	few	CASSEAQAESGYGYTF	TGTGCCAGCAGTGAAGCGCAGGCAGAGAGTGGCTATGGCTACACCTTC
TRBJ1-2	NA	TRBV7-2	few	CASSLNRVNYGYTF	TGTGCCAGCAGCTTGAACAGGGTTAACTATGGCTACACCTTC
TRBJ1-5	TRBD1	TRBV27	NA	CASSFTGAFNQPQHF	TGTGCCAGCAGCTTTACAGGGGCCTTCAATCAGCCCCAGCATTTT
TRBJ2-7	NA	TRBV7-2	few	CASSLAREQYF	TGTGCCAGCAGCCTCGCTAGGGAGCAGTACTTC
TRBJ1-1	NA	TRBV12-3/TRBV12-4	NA	CASRSPMAAGTEAFF	TGTGCCAGCAGATCACCCATGGCGGCGGGCACTGAAGCTTTCTTT
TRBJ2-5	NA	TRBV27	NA	CASSLRSSPGGIGETQYF	TGTGCCAGCAGTTTAAGGTCCTCCCCCGGGGGAATTGGGGAGACCCAGTACTTC
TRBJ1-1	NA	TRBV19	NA	CASTRGGGNTEAFF	TGTGCCAGTACCCGGGGGGGCGGGAACACTGAAGCTTTCTTT
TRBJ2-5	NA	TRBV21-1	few	CASSKDGGGSGRIRKTQYF	TGTGCCAGCAGCAAAGATGGGGGAGGTAGCGGGAGAATTAGGAAGACCCAGTACTTC
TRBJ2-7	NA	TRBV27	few	CASSLTGLQTPYEQYF	TGTGCCAGCAGTCTGACTGGGCTCCAAACGCCCTACGAGCAGTACTTC
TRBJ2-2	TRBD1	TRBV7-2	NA	CASSQGGTGKTGELFF	TGTGCCAGCAGCCAAGGGGGGACAGGGAAAACCGGGGAGCTGTTTTTT
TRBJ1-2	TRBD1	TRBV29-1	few	CSGGTAANYGYTF	TGCAGCGGCGGGACAGCCGCTAACTATGGCTACACCTTC
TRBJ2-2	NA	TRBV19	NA	CASSMGASKLFF	TGTGCCAGTAGTATGGGGGCCTCGAAGCTGTTTTTT
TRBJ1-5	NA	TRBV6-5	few	CASSYSRGRRNQPQHF	TGTGCCAGCAGTTACTCGCGGGGAAGAAGAAATCAGCCCCAGCATTTT
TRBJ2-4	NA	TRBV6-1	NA	CASSEEEGLAKNIQYF	TGTGCCAGCAGTGAAGAAGAGGGTTTGGCCAAAAACATTCAGTACTTC
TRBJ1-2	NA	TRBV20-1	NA	CSASRGATPFDGYTF	TGCAGTGCTAGTAGAGGGGCTACCCCTTTTGATGGCTACACCTTC
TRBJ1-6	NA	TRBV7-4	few	CASSLGYGPDLRDSYNSPLHF	TGTGCCAGCAGCTTAGGCTATGGACCCGACCTTCGCGACTCCTATAATTCACCCCTCCACTTT
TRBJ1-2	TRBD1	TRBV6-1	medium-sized	CASSLMTGDGYTF	TGTGCCAGCAGCTTAATGACAGGGGATGGCTACACCTTC
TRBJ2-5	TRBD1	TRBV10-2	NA	CASSGQGYQETQYF	TGCGCCAGCTCTGGACAGGGGTATCAAGAGACCCAGTACTTC
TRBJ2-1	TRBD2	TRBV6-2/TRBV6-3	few	CATRLARNEQFF	TGTGCCACCCGACTAGCCCGCAATGAGCAGTTCTTC
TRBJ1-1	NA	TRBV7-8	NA	CASSSRDRTGAFF	TGTGCCAGCAGCTCCAGGGACCGAACTGGAGCTTTCTTT
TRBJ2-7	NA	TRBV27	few	CASSPGPSQGSYEQYF	TGTGCCAGCAGTCCGGGACCTTCACAAGGCTCCTACGAGCAGTACTTC
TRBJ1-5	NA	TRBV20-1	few	CSASRRAGQPQHF	TGCAGTGCTAGCCGACGAGCGGGGCAGCCCCAGCATTTT
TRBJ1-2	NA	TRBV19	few	CASSIRSPDGYTF	TGTGCCAGTAGTATACGGTCCCCCGATGGCTACACCTTC
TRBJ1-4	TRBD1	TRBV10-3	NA	CASRGWGGGSEKLFF	TGTGCCAGCAGAGGATGGGGAGGGGGCAGTGAAAAACTGTTTTTT
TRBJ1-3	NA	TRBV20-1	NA	CSASPGNTIYF	TGCAGTGCTAGTCCGGGAAACACCATATATTTT
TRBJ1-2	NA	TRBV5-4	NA	CASSLDQGLNYGYTF	TGTGCCAGCAGCTTGGATCAGGGACTTAACTATGGCTACACCTTC
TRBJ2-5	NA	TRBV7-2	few	CASSLVGRTQYF	TGTGCCAGCAGCTTAGTTGGGCGGACCCAGTACTTC
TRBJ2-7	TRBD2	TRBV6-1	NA	CASTGGGLAALGEQYF	TGTGCCAGCACAGGTGGGGGACTAGCGGCATTGGGGGAGCAGTACTTC
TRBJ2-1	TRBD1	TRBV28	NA	CASTLRDRGPFF	TGTGCCAGCACCCTTCGGGACAGGGGACCGTTCTTC
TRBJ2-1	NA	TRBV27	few	CASSFLRGGPYNEQFF	TGTGCCAGCAGTTTCCTCCGCGGAGGTCCCTACAATGAGCAGTTCTTC
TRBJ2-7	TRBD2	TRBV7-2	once	CASRSPGLATYEQYF	TGTGCCAGCAGAAGTCCGGGACTAGCAACTTACGAGCAGTACTTC
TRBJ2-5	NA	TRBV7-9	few	CASSLVVETQYF	TGTGCCAGCAGCTTAGTCGTGGAGACCCAGTACTTC
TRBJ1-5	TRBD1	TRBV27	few	CASSFQGVGNQPQHF	TGTGCCAGCAGTTTTCAGGGGGTCGGCAATCAGCCCCAGCATTTT
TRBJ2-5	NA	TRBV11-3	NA	CASSLGQGQQETQYF	TGTGCCAGCTCCCTGGGGCAGGGCCAACAAGAGACCCAGTACTTC
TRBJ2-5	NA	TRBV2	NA	CASRAGQPQETQYF	TGTGCCAGCCGAGCGGGACAGCCCCAAGAGACCCAGTACTTC
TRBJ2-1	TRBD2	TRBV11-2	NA	CASSFTSGRMREQFF	TGTGCCAGCAGCTTTACTAGCGGGAGGATGAGAGAGCAGTTCTTC
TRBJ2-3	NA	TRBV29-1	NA	CSVVWWKSTDTQYF	TGCAGCGTTGTATGGTGGAAAAGCACAGATACGCAGTATTTT
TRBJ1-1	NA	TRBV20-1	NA	CSARDQRGVVNTEAFF	TGCAGTGCTAGAGATCAGAGGGGCGTGGTGAACACTGAAGCTTTCTTT
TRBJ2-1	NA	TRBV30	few	CAWRRGVNTEQFF	TGTGCCTGGAGGAGAGGAGTGAACACGGAGCAGTTCTTC
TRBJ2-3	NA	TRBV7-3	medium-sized	CASSPYYTDTQYF	TGTGCCAGCAGCCCCTATTACACAGATACGCAGTATTTT
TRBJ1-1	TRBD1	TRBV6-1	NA	CASRSHTPGTAIEAFF	TGTGCCAGCAGATCCCACACCCCCGGGACAGCAATTGAAGCTTTCTTT
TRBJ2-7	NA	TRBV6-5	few	CASSSHSISDGSDEQYF	TGTGCCAGCAGTTCCCACTCAATAAGTGACGGCTCCGACGAGCAGTACTTC
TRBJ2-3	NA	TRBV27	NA	CASGGLKTSSTDTQYF	TGTGCCAGCGGGGGCCTCAAAACATCTAGCACAGATACGCAGTATTTT
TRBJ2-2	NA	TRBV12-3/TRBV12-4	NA	CASRTDQVTGELFF	TGTGCCAGCAGGACCGACCAAGTCACCGGGGAGCTGTTTTTT
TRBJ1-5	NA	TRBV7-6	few	CASSLAPRDQPQHF	TGTGCCAGCAGCTTAGCGCCCAGGGATCAGCCCCAGCATTTT
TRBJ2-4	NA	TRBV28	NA	CASSSTSGQGSKNIQYF	TGTGCCAGCAGTTCTACTAGCGGACAGGGAAGCAAAAACATTCAGTACTTC